The rows below give T cell receptor beta chains drawn from one sample of a study of shared clonotypes between healthy human individuals. This table comes from immunoSEQ multiplex PCR, and its TCRdb copy is limited to in-frame clones, with some not included. Of approximately 590,000 clones in the sample, roughly 96% were seen once. The specimen was naive CD8+ T cells sorted from blood. The receptors were gathered from a woman younger than 45 in good health. CDR3s include the opening cysteine and the closing phenylalanine or tryptophan. The D gene is left open where the match is weak. Clone size is given for some rows only: seen once, a few or many times, or a class if the clone is expanded.

TRBJ1-5 | TRBD1 | 14 | TRBV9 | . | TGTGCCAGCAGCGTAGGAGGGGGCGGTCAGCCCCAGCATTTT | CASSVGGGGQPQHF
TRBJ2-5 | TRBD1 | 16 | TRBV28 | . | TGTGCCAGCAGCACGCCGGGACAGGGGATACAAGAGACCCAGTACTTC | CASSTPGQGIQETQYF
TRBJ1-2 | . | 12 | TRBV6-5 | . | TGTGCCAGCAGTTACCTACTAGATGGCTACACCTTC | CASSYLLDGYTF
TRBJ1-4 | TRBD1 | 15 | TRBV4-1 | few | TGCGCCAGCAGCCAAGATATCGACAGGGGAGAAAAACTGTTTTTT | CASSQDIDRGEKLFF
TRBJ2-7 | TRBD2 | 13 | TRBV13 | . | TGTGCCAGCAGCCAGGGACTAGCGAGAGAGCAGTACTTC | CASSQGLAREQYF
TRBJ2-7 | TRBD1 | 14 | TRBV7-9 | few | TGTGCCAGCAGCTCGACCGGGACAGCCTACGAGCAGTACTTC | CASSSTGTAYEQYF
TRBJ1-4 | . | 14 | TRBV28 | . | TGTGCCAGCAGCTCGCGGGATATTGGCGAAAAACTGTTTTTT | CASSSRDIGEKLFF
TRBJ2-1 | . | 14 | TRBV11-2 | . | TGTGCCAGCAGCTTAACCACCGCCTACAATGAGCAGTTCTTC | CASSLTTAYNEQFF
TRBJ1-2 | TRBD1 | 14 | TRBV11-2 | . | TGTGCCAGCAGTGCCACAGGGGTGTTCTATGGCTACACCTTC | CASSATGVFYGYTF
TRBJ2-5 | . | 15 | TRBV28 | . | TGTGCCAGCAAGTATCGCGGATACTACCAAGAGACCCAGTACTTC | CASKYRGYYQETQYF
TRBJ1-1 | TRBD1 | 13 | TRBV2 | . | TGTGCCAGCAGCGATATAGCCGGGACAGCCCCTTTCTTT | CASSDIAGTAPFF
TRBJ2-3 | TRBD2 | 15 | TRBV27 | . | TGTGCCAGCAGTTTCGGGGGGGGGATCACAGATACGCAGTATTTT | CASSFGGGITDTQYF
TRBJ1-2 | . | 11 | TRBV5-6 | . | TGTGCCAGCAGCTTGGGGCAGGTAGACACCTTC | CASSLGQVDTF
TRBJ2-1 | TRBD2 | 15 | TRBV27 | . | TGTGCCAGCAGTACCTCCCGGGACTATACCAATGAGCAGTTCTTC | CASSTSRDYTNEQFF
TRBJ2-3 | . | 15 | TRBV7-8 | . | TGTGCCAGCAGCTCGATGCAGGGAGAGGCAGATACGCAGTATTTT | CASSSMQGEADTQYF
TRBJ2-7 | . | 17 | TRBV4-1 | . | TGCGCCAGCAGCCAAGATTGGGGGTCTCGGGGCCTGGGCGAGCAGTACTTC | CASSQDWGSRGLGEQYF
TRBJ2-7 | . | 15 | TRBV5-5 | . | TGTGCCAGCAGCTTGGTAGCCCTTTCGATCCACGAGCAGTACTTC | CASSLVALSIHEQYF
TRBJ2-4 | TRBD2 | 18 | TRBV4-1 | . | TGCGCCAGCAGCCAAGGACTAGCGGGAGGCCCCGGAAAAAACATTCAGTACTTC | CASSQGLAGGPGKNIQYF
TRBJ2-1 | . | 18 | TRBV28 | . | TGTGCCGCCGAGGGAGGTAGCCTGATTTCCCGCTCCTACAATGAGCAGTTCTTC | CAAEGGSLISRSYNEQFF
TRBJ2-5 | TRBD2 | 16 | TRBV11-2 | . | TGTGCCAGCAGAGGACCGGGACTAGCGGGAGTAGAGACCCAGTACTTC | CASRGPGLAGVETQYF
TRBJ2-2 | TRBD1 | 15 | TRBV27 | . | TGTGCCAGCATGGGCGGGACAGGAGCCACCGGGGAGCTGTTTTTT | CASMGGTGATGELFF
TRBJ2-7 | . | 19 | TRBV7-9 | . | TGTGCCAGCAGCTTTCTCTCTCCGGCTAATGTGCTGGACACGGTCCCCCTTAACTTC | CASSFLSPANVLDTVPLNF
TRBJ1-2 | TRBD1 | 13 | TRBV19 | . | TGTGCCAGTAGGGACAGGGGGCGAGATGGCTACACCTTC | CASRDRGRDGYTF
TRBJ1-5 | . | 14 | TRBV7-2 | . | TGTGCCAGCAGCTTAGGCGCGGGTTTGCAGCCCCAGCATTTT | CASSLGAGLQPQHF
TRBJ2-1 | . | 16 | TRBV27 | . | TGTGCCAGCAGTACCCTCGGACAGTACTCCTACAATGAGCAGTTCTTC | CASSTLGQYSYNEQFF
TRBJ2-1 | TRBD1 | 16 | TRBV5-4 | . | TGTGCCAGCAGCTCAGACAGGGGGCTGGGGGTCTATGAGCAGTTCTTC | CASSSDRGLGVYEQFF
TRBJ2-5 | . | 15 | TRBV21-1 | . | TGTGCCAGCAGGTTGGGGTCAGGAGGGTCAGAGACCCAGTACTTC | CASRLGSGGSETQYF
TRBJ2-1 | . | 13 | TRBV7-7 | . | TGTGCCAGCAGCCACCGCCAAGGGGTTGAGCAGTTCTTC | CASSHRQGVEQFF
TRBJ2-1 | . | 13 | TRBV5-4 | . | TGTGCCAGCAGCTACGGGGAGTCGGGTGAGCAGTTCTTC | CASSYGESGEQFF
TRBJ2-3 | TRBD1 | 17 | TRBV18 | . | TGTGCCAGCTCACCCACCATTGGGACAGGGAACACAGATACGCAGTATTTT | CASSPTIGTGNTDTQYF
TRBJ2-4 | TRBD1 | 16 | TRBV2 | . | TGTGCCAGCAGCGAGGGGCAGACAGGGTTTGGAGACATTCAGTACTTC | CASSEGQTGFGDIQYF
TRBJ2-1 | . | 15 | TRBV19 | . | TGTGCCAGTAGTATCGGGAGTTTCCTACGCAATGAGCAGTTCTTC | CASSIGSFLRNEQFF
TRBJ2-1 | . | 18 | TRBV28 | . | TGTGCCAGCAGTACCTTACTAGGAACCCCGGGCTCCTACAATGAGCAGTTCTTC | CASSTLLGTPGSYNEQFF
TRBJ1-5 | . | 16 | TRBV19 | once | TGTGCCAGTAGTATAGAGGTGGGAATTAGCAATCAGCCCCAGCATTTT | CASSIEVGISNQPQHF
TRBJ1-1 | . | 14 | TRBV5-1 | . | TGCGCCAGCAGCTTTTTTGGAGAGAACACTGAAGCTTTCTTT | CASSFFGENTEAFF
TRBJ2-1 | TRBD2 | 14 | TRBV5-4 | . | TGTGCCAGCAGGACTAGCGGGACGTACAATGAGCAGTTCTTC | CASRTSGTYNEQFF
TRBJ2-7 | . | 14 | TRBV19 | . | TGTGCCAGTAGTATCCCGGGGGTTGCCAGCGAGCAGTACTTC | CASSIPGVASEQYF
TRBJ2-1 | . | 12 | TRBV9 | . | TGTGCCAGCAGCGCCAGCGGGCGGGAGCAGTTCTTC | CASSASGREQFF
TRBJ2-2 | TRBD2 | 13 | TRBV6-1 | . | TGTGCCAGCAGTGAGGCTAGCGGCGGGGAGCTGTTTTTT | CASSEASGGELFF
TRBJ2-2 | . | 12 | TRBV29-1 | . | TGCAGCGTTGTGGCGAACACCGGGGAGCTGTTTTTT | CSVVANTGELFF
TRBJ2-7 | TRBD2 | 14 | TRBV28 | . | TGTGCCAGCAGTTTTAGCGGGAGTGGGTACGAGCAGTACTTC | CASSFSGSGYEQYF
TRBJ2-7 | TRBD2 | 15 | TRBV7-9 | . | TGTGCCAGCAGCCCGGGACTAGCGGGAGTCTACGAGCAGTACTTC | CASSPGLAGVYEQYF
TRBJ2-7 | TRBD2 | 18 | TRBV7-9 | once | TGTGCCAGCAGCTCGAAGGGACTAGCGGGAGGGCCGAGAGACGAGCAGTACTTC | CASSSKGLAGGPRDEQYF
TRBJ2-7 | . | 14 | TRBV2 | . | TGTGCCAGCAGTGAAGAACAGGAAACCTACGAGCAGTACTTC | CASSEEQETYEQYF
TRBJ2-1 | TRBD2 | 15 | TRBV4-1 | . | TGCGCCAGCAGCCCCAGCCCTGGCGGGAGGCCTGAGCAGTTCTTC | CASSPSPGGRPEQFF
TRBJ2-7 | . | 15 | TRBV7-3 | . | TGTGCCAGCAGCTTACGCATCGCAGGGATTGACGAGCAGTACTTC | CASSLRIAGIDEQYF
TRBJ1-1 | . | 13 | TRBV2 | . | TGTGCCAGCAGCTCTAGGGGAGGCACTGAAGCTTTCTTT | CASSSRGGTEAFF
TRBJ2-7 | TRBD1 | 14 | TRBV13 | . | TGTGCCAGCAGCATAACAGGGGGGTCCTACGAGCAGTACTTC | CASSITGGSYEQYF
TRBJ2-5 | . | 14 | TRBV6-5 | . | TGTGCCAGCAGGCTTGACCAAAACTCTGGAACCCAGTACTTC | CASRLDQNSGTQYF
TRBJ2-5 | . | 12 | TRBV11-2 | . | TGTGCCAGCAGCTTAAGCGGCGAGACCCAGTACTTC | CASSLSGETQYF
TRBJ2-7 | . | 15 | TRBV2 | . | TGTGCCAGCAGCCGTGAGTGGGACGGTCGTTTAGAGCAGTACTTC | CASSREWDGRLEQYF
TRBJ2-7 | TRBD2 | 18 | TRBV2 | . | TGTGCCAGCAGTGAGGGACTAGCGTTTAGCGTTCGGGCCTACGAGCAGTACTTC | CASSEGLAFSVRAYEQYF
TRBJ2-7 | . | 15 | TRBV9 | . | TGTGCCAGCAGCGCAGGAGGAGCGAATTCCTACGAGCAGTACTTC | CASSAGGANSYEQYF